A single sample is the source of the 9 T cell receptor beta chains below, sequenced in a study of long-term antiretroviral therapy in people with HIV. The run of the v3.0 immunoSEQ assay was at survey level. Assay: immunoSEQ multiplex PCR; the TCRdb copy retains only in-frame clones and omits some. Of tens of thousands of clones in the sample, 85% were seen once. Here the sequenced sample was unsorted PBMCs, taken about 5 years after starting antiretroviral therapy. The receptors derive from a man in his forties or fifties with HIV.

The chain joins TRBV15 to TRBJ1-1; D possibly corresponds to TRBD1 (5 bases). V was trimmed by 5 bases and J by 1 base, leaving 8 bases between them. Per the germline V gene, CDR1 is LNHNV and CDR2 is YYDKDF (reference sequence). CDR3 length: 13 amino acids. The DNA for the CDR3 is TGTGCCACCAGCTCTACAGGGAACACTGAAGCTTTCTTT. Translating it yields CATSSTGNTEAFF.

V usage is TRBV9 and J usage is TRBJ2-1, with D possibly TRBD2 on 5 matching bases. Germline CDR1 is SGDLS and CDR2 is YYNGEE. The length of the CDR3 is 13 residues. The germline V and J ends were trimmed by 5 bases and 7 bases, with 13 bases remaining between them. The CDR3 loop is CASSPLPGNEQFF. The CDR3 DNA is TGTGCCAGCAGTCCCCTTCCGGGGAATGAGCAGTTCTTC.

The chain carries TRBV11-2 and TRBJ2-7, with D perhaps matching TRBD2 (6 bases). Germline V gene lookup returns CDR1 SGHAT and CDR2 FQNNGV. The CDR3 has 14 residues. The V end was cut by 6 bases, the J end by 2 bases, with 14 bases between. CDR3 bases: TGTGCCAGCAGTTCCCGGGACTCACCCTACGAGCAGTACTTC. Amino acids: CASSSRDSPYEQYF.

V gene TRBV5-1 combines with J gene TRBJ2-5; D uncertain. CDR1 SGHRS and CDR2 YFSETQ come from the germline V gene. Trimming pared 0 bases from V and 4 bases from J, leaving 7 bases between. The CDR3 runs 13 residues. The CDR3 DNA reads TGCGCCAGCAGCTTGGTAAGAGGAGAGACCCAGTACTTC. Amino acid sequence: CASSLVRGETQYF.

The chain has TRBV7-2 and TRBJ2-1; D uncertain. The CDR3 is 14 residues long. Trimming removed 1 base from V and 0 bases from J, with 4 bases in between. The germline gives CDR1 SGHTA, CDR2 FQGNSA. The CDR3 loop reads CASSLGSSYNEQFF. The DNA for the CDR3 is TGTGCCAGCAGCTTAGGAAGCTCCTACAATGAGCAGTTCTTC.

The chain combines TRBV19 with TRBJ2-1; TRBD2 agrees at 8 bases. Trimming cost V 7 bases and J 8 bases; bases outside gene matches: 19. Germline V lookup: CDR1 LNHDA, CDR2 SQIVND (reference sequence). The CDR3 sequence is 17 residues long. This chain's CDR3 is CASKSQMDREGRDEQFF. The CDR3 DNA reads TGTGCCAGTAAATCCCAAATGGACCGGGAGGGACGGGATGAGCAGTTCTTC.

The CDR3 is CASSDRSYEQYF. CDR3 coding DNA: TGTGCCAGCAGTGACCGCTCCTACGAGCAGTACTTC. The chain has TRBV27 and TRBJ2-7; D is uncertain. This CDR3 comprises 12 residues. V lost 5 bases to trimming and J lost 0 bases, with 5 bases between them. CDR1 and CDR2 (germline): MNHEY, SMNVEV (reference sequence).

V gene TRBV10-2 combines with J gene TRBJ2-1; 13 nucleotides align to TRBD2. Per the germline V gene, CDR1 is WSHSY and CDR2 is SAAADI. This CDR3 has 20 amino acids. J gave up 0 bases and V 4 bases, and 12 bases lay outside the gene matches. CDR3 protein: CASSGGSTSGGQSSYNEQFF. Here the CDR3 DNA reads TGCGCCAGCAGTGGGGGGTCGACTAGCGGGGGGCAGAGCTCCTACAATGAGCAGTTCTTC.

The chain combines TRBV9 with TRBJ2-7; D may be TRBD1 (6 bases). With 1 base removed from V and 2 bases from J, the gap between germline ends came to 10 bases. The length of the CDR3 is 14 residues. The germline gives CDR1 SGDLS, CDR2 YYNGEE. CDR3 DNA sequence: TGTGCCAGCAGCGTACGGGACACCCCCTACGAGCAGTACTTC. Its translation is CASSVRDTPYEQYF.